This T cell receptor beta chain emerged from a study of beta chain features in type 1 diabetes. The V end lost 2 bases, the J end lost 7 bases, and 15 bases lay between the germline ends. Germline CDR1 is LNHDA and CDR2 is SQIVND (reference sequence). This CDR3 has 15 amino acids. Expressed TCRB transcripts were sequenced because the isolated RNA had all been reverse transcribed beforehand. The method was immunoSEQ multiplex PCR; TCRdb's version includes in-frame clones alone and lacks a portion of them. The table lists nearly 250,000 clones, around an eighth of them singletons, with more than 0.02% in the top ten.

The source of this sequence is a woman aged 40 to 50 in good health. The sequencing input was naive CD4+ T cells from blood. This chain links TRBV19 with TRBJ2-1; no clear D gene. The CDR3 protein is CASSITLVRGNEQFF. CDR3 DNA sequence: TGTGCCAGTAGTATAACTCTTGTACGAGGAAATGAGCAGTTCTTC.